Shown below are 27 T cell receptor beta chains from a single sample sequenced in a study of blood T cell repertoires in COVID-19. Produced via immunoSEQ multiplex PCR; TCRdb's table is partial and in-frame only. The table records more than 200,000 clones, about 89% of them present only once. The sequencing input was PBMCs or T cells enriched from blood (not recorded which). These receptors were taken from a woman aged 18-29 years who had recovered from COVID-19.

This clone was seen only a few times. V and J are TRBV5-4 and TRBJ2-1; D perhaps matches TRBD2 (5 bases). The CDR3 sequence is 16 residues long. Trimming took off 0 bases at V and 4 bases at J, with 14 bases between the two ends. Germline V CDR1 and CDR2: SGHNT, YYREEE (reference sequence). The CDR3 spells CASSLAEGVGYNEQFF. CDR3 coding DNA: TGTGCCAGCAGCTTGGCTGAGGGAGTTGGTTACAATGAGCAGTTCTTC.

The genes are TRBV5-8 and TRBJ2-1; 10 nucleotides match TRBD1. The germline V gene encodes CDR1 SGHTS and CDR2 YDEGEE. Trimming cost V 4 bases and J 2 bases; bases outside gene matches: 3. The CDR3 extends over 15 amino acids. CDR3 bases: TGTGCCAGCAGCCCCGGACAGGGGGCCTACAATGAGCAGTTCTTC. It yields the protein CASSPGQGAYNEQFF.

The chain combines TRBV5-1 with TRBJ2-7; 8 bases are shared with TRBD1. Germline lookup yields CDR1 SGHRS and CDR2 YFSETQ. V was clipped by 5 bases and J by 4 bases; unmatched bases: 14. The CDR3 is made up of 16 amino acids. This CDR3 reads CASSPDRARVKYEQYF. Written as DNA, the CDR3 is TGCGCCAGCAGTCCGGACAGGGCGAGGGTGAAATACGAGCAGTACTTC.

The chain employs TRBV5-1 and TRBJ1-2; D is perhaps TRBD1 (5 bases). With 5 bases removed from V and 4 bases from J, the gap between germline ends came to 15 bases. The CDR3 is 14 amino acids. Germline-derived CDR1 and CDR2 are SGHRS and YFSETQ. The CDR3 bases are TGCGCCAGCAGAGAGACAGAATCGTCCTATGGCTACACCTTC. Its protein is CASRETESSYGYTF.

V and J are TRBV12-3 or TRBV12-4 and TRBJ2-3; TRBD2 is a possible D gene (6 bases). Trimming took off 9 bases at V and 7 bases at J, with 17 bases between the two ends. This CDR3 is built from 13 residues. The DNA for the CDR3 is TGTGCCAGTTCCGCGGGGCTAGTCAATACGCAGTATTTT. As protein: CASSAGLVNTQYF.

CDR3 sequence: CASSGQGQVEYF. Written as DNA, the CDR3 is TGTGCCAGTTCAGGACAGGGTCAGGTCGAGTACTTC. The rearrangement links TRBV2 to TRBJ2-7; TRBD1 agrees at 8 bases. The V gene end was trimmed by 9 bases and the J gene end by 11 bases; junction bases not matched to a gene: 12. Germline values: CDR1 SNHLY, CDR2 FYNNEI. The CDR3 has 12 amino acids.

This chain uses TRBV11-2 with TRBJ1-6; 9 bases fit TRBD1. Trimming cost V 7 bases and J 9 bases; bases outside gene matches: 10. CDR1 is SGHAT, CDR2 FQNNGV, per germline. CDR3 length: 15 residues. Here the CDR3 reads CASNLGGQGFSPLHF. The CDR3 DNA follows: TGTGCCAGCAACCTTGGGGGACAGGGTTTTTCACCCCTCCACTTT.

The chain joins TRBV5-1 to TRBJ2-7; 9 bases map to TRBD1. Unmatched junction bases numbered 6, after V lost 3 bases and J lost 2 bases. CDR1 and CDR2 from the germline V gene are SGHRS and YFSETQ. This CDR3 spans 15 amino acids. Here the CDR3 DNA reads TGCGCCAGCAGCTCTCGGACAGGGGCGGCCTACGAGCAGTACTTC. Amino acid sequence: CASSSRTGAAYEQYF.

The chain is built from TRBV29-1 and TRBJ1-5; D may be TRBD1 (6 bases). The CDR3 is 14 residues long. Germline V gene lookup returns CDR1 SQVTM and CDR2 ANQGSEA. V lost 4 bases, J lost 1 base, and 11 bases lay in between. This CDR3 is CSVADRGSNQPQHF. For the CDR3, the DNA is TGCAGCGTTGCCGATAGGGGGAGCAATCAGCCCCAGCATTTT.

The chain links TRBV11-2 to TRBJ2-7, with D possibly being TRBD1 (6 bases). Looked up from germline, CDR1 is SGHAT and CDR2 is FQNNGV. This CDR3 is built from 15 residues. Trimming pared 2 bases from V and 4 bases from J, leaving 15 bases between. The CDR3 DNA follows: TGTGCCAGCAGCTTACGACGGACAGAACTTTACGAGCAGTACTTC. It specifies CASSLRRTELYEQYF. Using reference TRBV11-2 and TRBJ2-7 for the parts outside the CDR3, the full variable domain is EAGVAQSPRYKIIEKRQSVAFWCNPISGHATLYWYQQILGQGPKLLIQFQNNGVVDDSQLPKDRFSAERLKGVDSTLKIQPAKLEDSAVYLCASSLRRTELYEQYFGPGTRLTVT.

The chain combines TRBV15 with TRBJ1-1; D gene uncertain. V lost 0 bases and J lost 4, with 12 bases in between. Germline CDR1 reads LNHNV; CDR2 reads YYDKDF (reference sequence). The CDR3 runs to 15 residues. CDR3 loop: CATSRDPGRSTEAFF. The CDR3 DNA sequence: TGTGCCACCAGCAGAGATCCAGGCAGAAGCACTGAAGCTTTCTTT.

The chain couples TRBV15 to TRBJ2-5, with D possibly being TRBD2 (5 bases). Trimming removed 5 bases from V and 4 bases from J, with 11 bases in between. Germline loops: CDR1 LNHNV, CDR2 YYDKDF (reference sequence). This CDR3 is 13 amino acids long. The CDR3 reads CATSGSFSETQYF. The CDR3, as DNA: TGTGCCACCAGCGGGAGTTTTTCAGAGACCCAGTACTTC.

This clone showed up just once. The chain combines TRBV6-5 with TRBJ1-2; 9 nucleotides line up with TRBD1. Trimming at V came to 6 bases and at J to 7 bases, leaving 9 bases not matched to a gene. Germline values: CDR1 MNHEY, CDR2 SVGAGI. The CDR3 sequence is 14 residues long. The CDR3 region is CASSRGQGLSGYTF. Written as DNA, the CDR3 is TGTGCCAGCAGCCGGGGACAGGGACTTAGTGGCTACACCTTC.

V is TRBV7-9 and J is TRBJ1-6, with TRBD1 matching over 7 bases. This CDR3 region has 18 residues. V dropped 5 bases and J dropped 5; count of bases not matched to a gene: 15. Germline V CDR1 and CDR2: SEHNR, FQNEAQ (reference sequence). Written as DNA, the CDR3 is TGTGCCAGCAGCCCGGACAGGCCGACTTTCGCCGATAATTCACCCCTCCACTTT. It codes for CASSPDRPTFADNSPLHF.

This chain links TRBV4-2 with TRBJ2-1; 16 bases match TRBD2. V lost 3 bases, J lost 0 bases, and 8 bases stayed unmatched. Germline assignment: CDR1 LGHNA and CDR2 YNFKEQ. This CDR3 is 20 amino acids long. CDR3 DNA sequence: TGTGCCAGCAGCCACGACCTGGGACTAGCGGGGGGGCTCTCCTACAATGAGCAGTTCTTC. Residues: CASSHDLGLAGGLSYNEQFF.

The genes are TRBV15 and TRBJ1-3; D is unresolved. CDR1 LNHNV and CDR2 YYDKDF come from the germline V gene (reference sequence). V gave up 1 base and J gave up 9 bases, with 19 bases separating them. The CDR3 covers 16 residues. The CDR3 nucleotides are TGTGCCACCAGCAGAGTTCTAATTGGTGCGGGGAGCACCATATATTTT. Translation gives CATSRVLIGAGSTIYF.

There are a few counts of this clone. The CDR3 sequence: CSVDGQGNYEQYF. CDR3 nucleotide sequence: TGCAGCGTTGACGGGCAGGGGAACTACGAGCAGTACTTC. The rearrangement joins TRBV29-1 to TRBJ2-7, with a possible D match to TRBD1 (6 bases). V was clipped by 3 bases and J by 3 bases, with 12 bases between them. CDR3 size: 13 residues. Germline V gene lookup returns CDR1 SQVTM and CDR2 ANQGSEA.

This clone is a singleton in its sample. The chain is built from TRBV7-8 and TRBJ1-5; D is undetermined. The germline V and J ends were trimmed by 1 base and 0 bases, with 7 bases remaining between them. CDR3 length: 15 amino acids. The germline V gene has CDR1 SGHVS and CDR2 FQNEAQ. This CDR3 reads CASSLVTYSNQPQHF. CDR3 DNA sequence: TGTGCCAGCAGCTTAGTCACATATAGCAATCAGCCCCAGCATTTT.

The chain combines TRBV6-5 with TRBJ2-1; the D is unclear. V was cut by 6 bases and J by 2 bases, with 11 bases left in between. This CDR3 region has 14 residues. Germline V gene sequence: CDR1 MNHEY, CDR2 SVGAGI. CDR3 bases: TGTGCCAGCAGATCAGCGTCCGCCTACAATGAGCAGTTCTTC. This translates into CASRSASAYNEQFF.

J is TRBJ2-2 and V is TRBV11-3, with TRBD1 identical over 8 bases. The germline V gene has CDR1 SGHNT and CDR2 YENEEA. This CDR3 comprises 15 residues. J gave up 6 bases and V 5 bases, and 8 bases lay outside the gene matches. CDR3 loop: CASSNAGTGSGELFF. The CDR3 bases are TGTGCCAGCAGCAACGCCGGGACAGGATCCGGGGAGCTGTTTTTT.

V is TRBV9 and J is TRBJ2-7; 9 bases map to TRBD2. Germline V gene data show CDR1 as SGDLS and CDR2 as YYNGEE. The CDR3 spans 15 residues. V shed 0 bases, J shed 3 bases, and the junction held 4 bases outside the gene matches. CDR3 nucleotide sequence: TGTGCCAGCAGCGTAGAGGGTAGCGGGAGCTACGAGCAGTACTTC. It translates to CASSVEGSGSYEQYF.

The chain recombines TRBV18 with TRBJ1-6; tentatively, D is TRBD1 (5 bases). V was trimmed by 2 bases and J by 7 bases, leaving 12 bases between them. CDR3 length: 15 residues. In germline, CDR1 is KGHSH, CDR2 LQKENI. CDR3 DNA sequence: TGTGCCAGCTCACCAGGCAGGGCAAGCAATTCACCCCTCCACTTT. This sequence encodes CASSPGRASNSPLHF.

The chain couples TRBV5-1 to TRBJ2-7; TRBD1 matches 10 bases. J gave up 5 bases and V 2 bases, and 4 bases lay outside the gene matches. This CDR3 contains 14 residues. Per germline, CDR1 SGHRS and CDR2 YFSETQ. The CDR3 reads CASSLGGQGNEQYF. The CDR3 DNA is TGCGCCAGCAGCTTAGGGGGACAGGGGAACGAGCAGTACTTC.

This clone occurred once. Sequence at one end of the junction differs from germline and may be a read error. V usage is TRBV3-1 (or the pseudogene TRBV3-2) and J usage is TRBJ2-5; 9 bases line up with TRBD1. This CDR3 is built from 15 residues. Germline CDR1 and CDR2: LGHDT and YNNKEL (reference sequence). The CDR3 coding sequence is TGTGCCGGCAGACCGGGACAGGGAGGGAAAGAGACCCAGTACTTC. It encodes CAGRPGQGGKETQYF.

The V call is TRBV12-2, the J call TRBJ2-7; TRBD1 is taken as the D call from the table, unchecked against the DNA. TRBV12-2 counts as a pseudogene. The CDR3 length is 18 residues. The CDR3 coding sequence is TGTGCAAGTCGCTTAGGGGCAGGGGACCCTCCTCAACGGTTCGAGCAGTACTTC. It specifies CASRLGAGDPPQRFEQYF.

The gene calls are TRBV2 and TRBJ1-4; 8 nucleotides align to TRBD1. The V gene end was trimmed by 7 bases and the J gene end by 7 bases; junction bases not matched to a gene: 8. Germline-derived CDR1 and CDR2 are SNHLY and FYNNEI. This CDR3 spans 14 amino acids. CDR3 nucleotide sequence: TGTGCCAGCATCGCCCAGGGGGCAGGTGAAAAACTGTTTTTT. It encodes CASIAQGAGEKLFF.

The chain combines TRBV7-9 with TRBJ1-1, with a possible D match to TRBD1 (6 bases). In germline, CDR1 is SEHNR, CDR2 FQNEAQ (reference sequence). The CDR3 covers 12 residues. Trimming pared 6 bases from V and 3 bases from J, leaving 8 bases between. As DNA, the CDR3 is TGTGCCAGCAGGGACAGATACACTGAAGCTTTCTTT. It is translated as CASRDRYTEAFF.